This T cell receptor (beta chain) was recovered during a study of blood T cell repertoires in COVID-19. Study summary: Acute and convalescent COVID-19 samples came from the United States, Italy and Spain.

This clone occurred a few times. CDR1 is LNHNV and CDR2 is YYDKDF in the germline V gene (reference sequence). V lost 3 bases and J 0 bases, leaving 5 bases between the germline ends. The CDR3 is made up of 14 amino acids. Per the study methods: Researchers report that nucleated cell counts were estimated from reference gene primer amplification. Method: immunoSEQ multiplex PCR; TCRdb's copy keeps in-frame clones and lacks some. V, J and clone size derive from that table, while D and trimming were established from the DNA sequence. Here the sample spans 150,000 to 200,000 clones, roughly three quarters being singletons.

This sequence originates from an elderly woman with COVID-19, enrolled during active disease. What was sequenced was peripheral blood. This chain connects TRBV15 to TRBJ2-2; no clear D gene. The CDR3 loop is CATSRAPNTGELFF. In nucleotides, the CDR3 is TGTGCCACCAGCAGGGCTCCGAACACCGGGGAGCTGTTTTTT.